This TCR beta chain emerged from a study of cytomegalovirus exposure and HLA in healthy donors. The V end lost 9 bases, the J end lost 14 bases, and 17 bases lay between the germline ends. The V gene's germline CDR1 is LNHDA and CDR2 SQIVND (reference sequence). The length of the CDR3 is 11 residues. Concerning this clone: The antigen remains unidentified.

Study conclusions and caveats: An observed cluster of highly shared sequence variants was recorded as a likely sequencing artifact. Many donors carried some public TCRs, although rarity characterized most TCR sequences.

Both 60 Vbeta primers and 13 Jbeta primers went into the PCR. Sequencing used immunoSEQ multiplex PCR; TCRdb keeps in-frame clones, though not all of them. Among 180,000 or so clones, approximately 80% were seen once, and the ten largest hold 0.6% to 0.9%. The chain carries TRBV19 and TRBJ2-4, with a possible D match to TRBD2 (7 bases). This receptor was obtained from a female donor in good health and CMV-seronegative. The specimen sequenced was PBMCs. The CDR3: CASGGRPDKYF. The CDR3 bases are TGTGCCAGCGGGGGGCGACCAGATAAGTACTTC.